This TCR beta chain appears in the sequencing data of a study of T cell responses to AZD1222 COVID-19 vaccine. Sequenced by immunoSEQ multiplex PCR; TCRdb stores in-frame clones only, minus some. The sample consists of roughly 140,000 clones, under 95% of them appearing once. Regarding the study as a whole: At 160-218 and 743-854, vaccine-associated CD4 TCRs were dominant, and they spanned spike.

On this clone itself: Its matching antigen is unknown.

This CDR3 is built from 13 residues. Looked up from germline, CDR1 is LGHDT and CDR2 is YNNKEL (reference sequence). With V trimmed by 4 bases and J by 6 bases, 4 bases remained unmatched. The specimen was peripheral blood, collected on day 0 of MenACWY control vaccination. The TCR sequence derives from an adult in good health. The chain recombines TRBV3-1 (or the pseudogene TRBV3-2) with TRBJ1-1, with 8 bases identical to TRBD1. DNA for the CDR3: TGTGCCAGCAGCCGAACGGACAGGGCTGAAGCTTTCTTT. Translating gives CASSRTDRAEAFF.